This T cell receptor beta chain was found in a study of identifying expanded T cells in peripheral blood. Overall study results and limits: Across healthy donors, higher total template counts meant significantly greater two-week count variance. Differentially abundant clones: around 1.2 between replicates, approximately 15 at about two weeks, 19 to 20 at four.

Sequenced by immunoSEQ multiplex PCR; TCRdb stores in-frame clones only, minus some. The sample has about 91,000 clones, 88% seen once; the top ten hold approximately 4%. The CDR3 consists of 12 residues. V lost 3 bases and J lost 7, with 6 bases in between. The germline V gene encodes CDR1 LNHDA and CDR2 SQIVND (reference sequence). Healthy donors had no documented immune events, such as infections, while sampled. Of note for this clone: Its antigen remains unidentified.

The sequenced sample consisted of blood. This receptor was identified in a person aged 18-69 years in good health. This sequence joins TRBV19 and TRBJ2-2, with D tentatively TRBD2 (5 bases). The CDR3 reads CASSIRGGELFF. The DNA of the CDR3 is TGTGCCAGTAGTATCCGGGGCGGGGAGCTGTTTTTT.